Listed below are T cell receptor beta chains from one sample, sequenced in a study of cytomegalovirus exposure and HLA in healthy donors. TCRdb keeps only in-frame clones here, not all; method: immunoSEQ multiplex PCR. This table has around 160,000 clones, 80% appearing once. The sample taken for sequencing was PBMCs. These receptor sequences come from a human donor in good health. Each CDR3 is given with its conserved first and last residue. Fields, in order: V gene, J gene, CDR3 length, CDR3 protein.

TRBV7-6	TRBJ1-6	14	CASSFEGVGSPLHF
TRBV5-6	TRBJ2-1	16	CASSGDRESSYNEQFF
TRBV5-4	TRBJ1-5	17	CASSLGGGAHSNQPQHF
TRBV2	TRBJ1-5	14	CASGGQGGNQPQHF
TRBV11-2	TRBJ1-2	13	CASSLATWYGYTF
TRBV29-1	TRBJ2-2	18	CSVVLGGASSRSTGELFF
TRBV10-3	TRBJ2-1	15	CAISESWDRGNEQFF
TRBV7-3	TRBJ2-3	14	CASSLLAGTDTQYF
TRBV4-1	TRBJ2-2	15	CASSQDLLNTGELFF
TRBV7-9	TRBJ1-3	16	CASSSRDSSSGNTIYF
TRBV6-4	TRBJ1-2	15	CASSDHARGGGGYTF
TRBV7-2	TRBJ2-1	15	CASSVRGTSGESQFF
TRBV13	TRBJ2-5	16	CASSFRGGVGQETQYF